Listed below are T cell receptor beta chains from one sample, sequenced in a study of blood T cells in healthy people across ages. In TCRdb, the 5' RACE reads were re-called with MiXCR into one record per CDR3 protein. The table has around 1,800,000 distinct CDR3 sequences, approximately 40% seen once. Input material: blood. The receptors come from a human donor in good health. Both conserved end residues are part of each CDR3. The D gene is left open where the match is weak. Expanded clones get a size class; other rows say once, few or many, or leave the size out.

J gene: TRBJ2-1
clone size: few
D gene: .
V gene: TRBV6-2/TRBV6-3
CDR3 protein: CASSTYRFGSEQFF
CDR3 DNA: TGTGCCAGCAGTACCTACCGGTTCGGTAGTGAGCAGTTCTTC

J gene: TRBJ2-3
clone size: few
D gene: .
V gene: TRBV20-1
CDR3 protein: CSAPTMDTQYF
CDR3 DNA: TGCAGTGCTCCTACAATGGATACGCAGTATTTT

J gene: TRBJ1-4
clone size: .
D gene: TRBD1
V gene: TRBV20-1
CDR3 protein: CSARGSDRDGARKLFF
CDR3 DNA: TGCAGTGCTAGGGGGTCCGACAGGGACGGGGCGAGAAAACTGTTTTTT

J gene: TRBJ2-6
clone size: few
D gene: .
V gene: TRBV7-2
CDR3 protein: CASSPWGVGANVLTF
CDR3 DNA: TGTGCCAGCAGCCCCTGGGGGGTCGGGGCCAACGTCCTGACTTTC

J gene: TRBJ1-3
clone size: .
D gene: .
V gene: TRBV4-3
CDR3 protein: CASSQETSGNTIYF
CDR3 DNA: TGCGCCAGCAGCCAAGAGACCTCTGGAAACACCATATATTTT

J gene: TRBJ2-1
clone size: .
D gene: TRBD1
V gene: TRBV5-1
CDR3 protein: CASSSALGQGYSEQFF
CDR3 DNA: TGCGCCAGCAGCTCGGCCCTCGGACAGGGGTACAGTGAGCAGTTCTTC

J gene: TRBJ1-1
clone size: .
D gene: .
V gene: TRBV28
CDR3 protein: CASMRPSPTEAFF
CDR3 DNA: TGTGCCAGCATGAGACCAAGCCCCACTGAGGCTTTCTTT

J gene: TRBJ2-5
clone size: .
D gene: .
V gene: TRBV20-1
CDR3 protein: CSAGQLRGVQETQYF
CDR3 DNA: TGCAGTGCCGGACAGCTCCGTGGGGTACAAGAGACCCAGTACTTC

J gene: TRBJ1-2
clone size: .
D gene: TRBD1
V gene: TRBV29-1
CDR3 protein: CSAKRDREVGYTF
CDR3 DNA: TGCAGCGCTAAACGGGACAGGGAAGTTGGCTACACCTTC

J gene: TRBJ2-7
clone size: .
D gene: TRBD2
V gene: TRBV7-9
CDR3 protein: CASSSSGVSSYEQYF
CDR3 DNA: TGTGCCAGCAGCTCTAGCGGGGTAAGCTCCTACGAGCAGTACTTC

J gene: TRBJ2-1
clone size: .
D gene: .
V gene: TRBV18
CDR3 protein: CASSPSGTDLNEQFF
CDR3 DNA: TGTGCCAGCTCACCTAGCGGGACAGACCTTAATGAGCAGTTCTTC

J gene: TRBJ2-6
clone size: many
D gene: .
V gene: TRBV4-2
CDR3 protein: CASSRTGANVLTF
CDR3 DNA: TGTGCCAGCAGCCGAACTGGGGCCAACGTCCTGACTTTC

J gene: TRBJ2-5
clone size: once
D gene: TRBD1
V gene: TRBV4-3
CDR3 protein: CARSRDRQETQYF
CDR3 DNA: TGCGCCCGCAGCCGGGACAGGCAAGAGACCCAGTACTTC

J gene: TRBJ1-6
clone size: few
D gene: .
V gene: TRBV7-2
CDR3 protein: CASSASGTALDSPLHF
CDR3 DNA: TGTGCCAGCAGCGCCTCCGGGACCGCGCTAGATTCACCCCTCCACTTT

J gene: TRBJ2-7
clone size: few
D gene: TRBD2
V gene: TRBV7-3
CDR3 protein: CASSWERGYEQYF
CDR3 DNA: TGTGCCAGCAGTTGGGAGCGGGGTTACGAGCAGTACTTC

J gene: TRBJ1-5
clone size: .
D gene: .
V gene: TRBV20-1
CDR3 protein: CSVSRRRNQPQHF
CDR3 DNA: TGCAGTGTTTCGAGGAGGCGCAATCAGCCCCAGCATTTT

J gene: TRBJ1-2
clone size: few
D gene: TRBD1
V gene: TRBV6-5
CDR3 protein: CASRGDSWGYGYTF
CDR3 DNA: TGTGCCAGCAGGGGGGACAGTTGGGGCTATGGCTACACCTTC

J gene: TRBJ2-1
clone size: .
D gene: .
V gene: TRBV5-1
CDR3 protein: CASSFLPDEREFF
CDR3 DNA: TGCGCCAGCAGCTTCCTACCCGACGAGAGGGAGTTCTTC

J gene: TRBJ1-1
clone size: .
D gene: .
V gene: TRBV4-3
CDR3 protein: CASSLRQDWGMNTEAFF
CDR3 DNA: TGCGCCAGCAGCCTCCGACAGGACTGGGGGATGAACACTGAAGCTTTCTTT

J gene: TRBJ2-5
clone size: .
D gene: .
V gene: TRBV20-1
CDR3 protein: CSTGLQETQYF
CDR3 DNA: TGCAGCACGGGACTTCAAGAGACCCAGTACTTC

J gene: TRBJ2-3
clone size: .
D gene: .
V gene: TRBV12-5
CDR3 protein: CASGLVLGAASTDTQYF
CDR3 DNA: TGTGCTAGTGGTTTGGTACTTGGAGCGGCTAGCACAGATACGCAGTATTTT

J gene: TRBJ1-1
clone size: .
D gene: TRBD1
V gene: TRBV7-8
CDR3 protein: CASSLFGHSGGAFF
CDR3 DNA: TGTGCCAGCAGCTTATTTGGTCACTCAGGGGGAGCTTTCTTT

J gene: TRBJ1-5
clone size: few
D gene: .
V gene: TRBV3-1
CDR3 protein: CASSQGRGYQPQHF
CDR3 DNA: TGTGCCAGCAGCCAAGGACGGGGTTATCAGCCCCAGCATTTT

J gene: TRBJ1-5
clone size: few
D gene: TRBD1
V gene: TRBV7-2
CDR3 protein: CASSSRNRGQPQHF
CDR3 DNA: TGTGCCAGCAGCTCGAGAAACAGGGGGCAGCCCCAGCATTTT

J gene: TRBJ2-5
clone size: few
D gene: .
V gene: TRBV7-3
CDR3 protein: CASSLLGRGETQYF
CDR3 DNA: TGTGCCAGCAGCTTATTAGGCAGGGGAGAGACCCAGTACTTC

J gene: TRBJ2-5
clone size: few
D gene: .
V gene: TRBV7-9
CDR3 protein: CASRPRTQETQYF
CDR3 DNA: TGTGCCAGCAGACCTCGGACCCAAGAGACCCAGTACTTC

J gene: TRBJ2-3
clone size: once
D gene: TRBD2
V gene: TRBV4-2
CDR3 protein: CASSQETGAGGSTDTQYF
CDR3 DNA: TGTGCCAGCAGCCAAGAAACGGGAGCGGGGGGGAGCACAGATACGCAGTATTTT

J gene: TRBJ1-2
clone size: .
D gene: .
V gene: TRBV10-3
CDR3 protein: CAISESIAGADYGYTF
CDR3 DNA: TGTGCCATCAGTGAGTCGATAGCAGGGGCGGACTACGGCTACACCTTC

J gene: TRBJ1-3
clone size: once
D gene: TRBD1
V gene: TRBV4-3
CDR3 protein: CASSQDHPGQGFGNTIYF
CDR3 DNA: TGCGCCAGCAGCCAAGATCACCCGGGACAGGGATTCGGAAACACCATATATTTT

J gene: TRBJ1-2
clone size: .
D gene: TRBD1
V gene: TRBV10-3
CDR3 protein: CAINTGTGPYDYTF
CDR3 DNA: TGTGCCATCAATACGGGGACAGGTCCCTATGACTACACCTTC

J gene: TRBJ1-1
clone size: once
D gene: .
V gene: TRBV28
CDR3 protein: CASGAMMNTEAFF
CDR3 DNA: TGTGCCAGCGGGGCAATGATGAACACTGAAGCTTTCTTT

J gene: TRBJ1-2
clone size: .
D gene: TRBD1
V gene: TRBV5-1
CDR3 protein: CASSVLTGSGVGYTF
CDR3 DNA: TGCGCCAGCAGCGTACTGACAGGGAGTGGCGTTGGCTACACCTTC

J gene: TRBJ2-1
clone size: few
D gene: .
V gene: TRBV10-3
CDR3 protein: CAICDRVDEQFF
CDR3 DNA: TGTGCCATTTGTGACCGCGTGGATGAGCAGTTCTTC

J gene: TRBJ2-1
clone size: .
D gene: .
V gene: TRBV6-1
CDR3 protein: CASIRVLNVDEQFF
CDR3 DNA: TGTGCCAGTATAAGGGTACTAAATGTGGATGAGCAGTTCTTC

J gene: TRBJ1-5
clone size: once
D gene: .
V gene: TRBV12-3/TRBV12-4
CDR3 protein: CASRDPERNQPQHF
CDR3 DNA: TGTGCCAGCCGGGACCCCGAGAGAAATCAGCCCCAGCATTTT

J gene: TRBJ2-3
clone size: many
D gene: TRBD2
V gene: TRBV29-1
CDR3 protein: CSVVSGLDPTDTQYF
CDR3 DNA: TGCAGCGTTGTTTCGGGACTAGACCCGACAGATACGCAGTATTTT

J gene: TRBJ2-1
clone size: few
D gene: .
V gene: TRBV5-1
CDR3 protein: CASSLGDTVRFEQFF
CDR3 DNA: TGCGCCAGCAGCTTGGGGGACACAGTACGGTTTGAGCAGTTCTTC

J gene: TRBJ2-5
clone size: few
D gene: .
V gene: TRBV7-9
CDR3 protein: CASSTSGVKFGETQYF
CDR3 DNA: TGTGCCAGCAGCACCTCCGGGGTGAAGTTCGGGGAGACCCAGTACTTC

J gene: TRBJ2-5
clone size: .
D gene: .
V gene: TRBV5-1
CDR3 protein: CASNQQGQETQYF
CDR3 DNA: TGCGCCAGTAATCAGCAGGGTCAAGAGACCCAGTACTTC

J gene: TRBJ2-6
clone size: many
D gene: .
V gene: TRBV5-6
CDR3 protein: CASSLTGTQGANVLTF
CDR3 DNA: TGTGCCAGCAGCTTGACAGGAACCCAGGGGGCCAACGTCCTGACTTTC

J gene: TRBJ1-5
clone size: .
D gene: .
V gene: TRBV4-1
CDR3 protein: CASSQAGRVGQPQHF
CDR3 DNA: TGCGCCAGCAGCCAAGCTGGGCGGGTCGGTCAGCCCCAGCATTTT

J gene: TRBJ2-1
clone size: .
D gene: .
V gene: TRBV29-1
CDR3 protein: CSVEVGTKQFF
CDR3 DNA: TGCAGCGTTGAAGTGGGAACAAAGCAGTTCTTC

J gene: TRBJ2-6
clone size: few
D gene: .
V gene: TRBV5-1
CDR3 protein: CASTTVVSSGANVLTF
CDR3 DNA: TGCGCCAGCACCACCGTCGTCTCGTCTGGGGCCAACGTCCTGACTTTC

J gene: TRBJ2-5
clone size: .
D gene: .
V gene: TRBV20-1
CDR3 protein: CSAILEDDLWETQYF
CDR3 DNA: TGCAGTGCTATTTTAGAGGACGATCTCTGGGAGACCCAGTACTTC

J gene: TRBJ2-7
clone size: few
D gene: .
V gene: TRBV4-1
CDR3 protein: CASSQKQGGTSYEQYF
CDR3 DNA: TGCGCCAGCAGCCAGAAACAGGGGGGGACCTCCTACGAGCAGTACTTC

J gene: TRBJ1-2
clone size: few
D gene: .
V gene: TRBV4-2
CDR3 protein: CASSQVAGLGYTF
CDR3 DNA: TGTGCCAGCAGCCAAGTAGCAGGGTTGGGCTACACCTTC

J gene: TRBJ1-5
clone size: .
D gene: .
V gene: TRBV7-2
CDR3 protein: CASSLGRVSGRNQPQHF
CDR3 DNA: TGTGCCAGCAGCTTGGGAAGGGTCTCGGGTCGCAATCAGCCCCAGCATTTT

J gene: TRBJ1-5
clone size: few
D gene: .
V gene: TRBV10-3
CDR3 protein: CAISEDDHQPQHF
CDR3 DNA: TGTGCCATCAGTGAGGACGATCATCAGCCCCAGCATTTT

J gene: TRBJ2-7
clone size: few
D gene: .
V gene: TRBV7-2
CDR3 protein: CAGSLAELYEQYF
CDR3 DNA: TGTGCCGGCAGCTTAGCGGAGCTCTACGAGCAGTACTTC

J gene: TRBJ2-4
clone size: .
D gene: .
V gene: TRBV7-9
CDR3 protein: CASRPGQAGNVQYF
CDR3 DNA: TGTGCCAGCAGACCGGGACAAGCGGGAAACGTTCAGTACTTC

J gene: TRBJ1-2
clone size: few
D gene: .
V gene: TRBV6-1
CDR3 protein: CASRVQGQPEVYGYTF
CDR3 DNA: TGTGCCAGCAGGGTTCAGGGTCAACCTGAGGTCTATGGCTACACCTTC

J gene: TRBJ2-5
clone size: .
D gene: .
V gene: TRBV12-5
CDR3 protein: CASGLYPHEETQYF
CDR3 DNA: TGTGCTAGTGGTTTATACCCACACGAGGAGACCCAGTACTTC

J gene: TRBJ2-1
clone size: .
D gene: TRBD2
V gene: TRBV6-5
CDR3 protein: CASKAPLAGGDEQFF
CDR3 DNA: TGTGCCAGCAAGGCCCCGCTAGCGGGGGGGGATGAGCAGTTCTTC

J gene: TRBJ2-7
clone size: .
D gene: TRBD1
V gene: TRBV15
CDR3 protein: CATSRGGGQGAYEQYF
CDR3 DNA: TGTGCCACCAGCAGAGGAGGCGGACAGGGGGCCTACGAGCAGTACTTC

J gene: TRBJ2-5
clone size: few
D gene: .
V gene: TRBV10-3
CDR3 protein: CAINGGQGETQYF
CDR3 DNA: TGTGCCATCAATGGCGGGCAGGGAGAGACCCAGTACTTC